The 27 T cell receptor beta chains below come from one sample, sequenced in a study of technical replicates of blood from a few donors. Assay: immunoSEQ multiplex PCR; the TCRdb copy retains only in-frame clones and omits some. Of 65,000 to 85,000 clones listed, approximately 90% are singletons. The specimen was T cells isolated from PBMCs. The receptors shown here come from a human donor in good health.

This chain uses TRBV6-1 with TRBJ2-7, with TRBD2 matching 7 bases. The CDR3 is made up of 15 amino acids. V lost 2 bases, J lost 0 bases, and 4 bases stayed unmatched. Per germline, CDR1 MNHNS and CDR2 SASEGT. The CDR3 region has the DNA TGTGCCAGCAGTGAATATAGCGGGCTCTCCTACGAGCAGTACTTC. Protein product: CASSEYSGLSYEQYF.

The rearrangement uses TRBV7-9 and TRBJ1-3; perhaps TRBD1 as D (5 bases). This CDR3 comprises 14 residues. Germline-derived CDR1 and CDR2 are SEHNR and FQNEAQ (reference sequence). The V end lost 3 bases, the J end lost 4 bases, and 10 bases lay between the germline ends. The CDR3: CASSFGGYGNTIYF. For the CDR3, the DNA is TGTGCCAGCAGCTTCGGGGGGTACGGAAACACCATATATTTT.

This clone was observed a handful of times. The chain recombines TRBV20-1 with TRBJ1-1; D perhaps matches TRBD1 (6 bases). CDR3 length equals 11 residues. Per germline, CDR1 DFQATT and CDR2 SNEGSKA (reference sequence). V shed 5 bases and J shed 7 bases, with 11 bases lying between them. CDR3 bases: TGCAGTGCTCTACAGGGTATTGAAGCTTTCTTT. It codes for CSALQGIEAFF.

This chain joins TRBV27 and TRBJ2-7; 7 bases align to TRBD2. CDR1 and CDR2 (germline): MNHEY, SMNVEV (reference sequence). Trimming at V came to 0 bases and at J to 3 bases, leaving 5 bases not matched to a gene. The CDR3 contains 15 residues. The CDR3 sequence: CASSLSGGRDYEQYF. The DNA of the CDR3 is TGTGCCAGCAGTTTATCTGGCGGGAGAGACTACGAGCAGTACTTC.

This chain's CDR3 is CASSSRTSGGTYEQYF. DNA for the CDR3: TGTGCCAGCAGTTCTCGGACTAGCGGGGGAACCTACGAGCAGTACTTC. This sequence joins TRBV6-5 and TRBJ2-7; 13 nucleotides agree with TRBD2. V dropped 4 bases and J dropped 2; count of bases not matched to a gene: 5. Germline V gives CDR1 MNHEY, CDR2 SVGAGI. The CDR3 is made up of 16 amino acids.

This clone occurred once. The V and J genes are TRBV27 and TRBJ2-1; no reliable D call. CDR1 is MNHEY and CDR2 is SMNVEV in the germline V gene (reference sequence). The CDR3 extends over 16 amino acids. Trimming left V 5 bases short and J 0 bases short, with 14 bases between. CDR3 protein: CASSHDSSSSYNEQFF. In DNA, the CDR3 is TGTGCCAGCAGTCATGACTCTTCGAGCTCCTACAATGAGCAGTTCTTC.

The chain combines TRBV5-4 with TRBJ2-3, with 8 bases lining up with TRBD2. Per germline, CDR1 SGHNT and CDR2 YYREEE (reference sequence). V dropped 2 bases and J dropped 3; count of bases not matched to a gene: 5. The CDR3 contains 15 residues. The CDR3 DNA follows: TGTGCCAGCAGCTTAGCGGGAGCGGGAACAGATACGCAGTATTTT. Translated: CASSLAGAGTDTQYF.

This sequence joins TRBV7-2 and TRBJ1-3; D gene unclear. Trimming pared 1 base from V and 4 bases from J, leaving 8 bases between. The germline V gene has CDR1 SGHTA and CDR2 FQGNSA. The CDR3 is made up of 14 amino acids. DNA for the CDR3: TGTGCCAGCAGCTTAGTAAGCGGGGGAAACACCATATATTTT. The encoded protein is CASSLVSGGNTIYF.

The rearrangement links TRBV10-1 to TRBJ2-1, with 12 nucleotides matching TRBD2. The CDR3 extends over 18 amino acids. Trimming at V came to 3 bases and at J to 8 bases, leaving 14 bases not matched to a gene. In germline, CDR1 is WNHNN, CDR2 SYGVQD (reference sequence). The CDR3 sequence: CASSEDLRTSGTGDEQFF. The CDR3 region has the DNA TGCGCCAGCAGTGAAGACCTAAGGACTAGCGGGACGGGGGATGAGCAGTTCTTC.

The chain combines TRBV27 with TRBJ2-7, with 7 bases aligning to TRBD1. CDR3 size: 16 residues. Germline assignment: CDR1 MNHEY and CDR2 SMNVEV (reference sequence). Losses at the gene ends were 5 bases for V and 2 bases for J; bases not matched to a gene: 12. The CDR3 DNA reads as TGTGCCAGCAGTCCATTCTTGGGACAGAAAACCTACGAGCAGTACTTC. It encodes CASSPFLGQKTYEQYF.

This chain connects TRBV4-1 to TRBJ2-3; 8 bases agree with TRBD1. The germline V gene encodes CDR1 MGHRA and CDR2 YSYEKL. This CDR3 region has 17 residues. V shed 0 bases, J shed 0 bases, and the junction held 5 bases outside the gene matches. This CDR3 is CASSQDWQGASTDTQYF. DNA of the CDR3: TGCGCCAGCAGCCAAGATTGGCAGGGGGCCAGCACAGATACGCAGTATTTT.

The chain has TRBV6-5 and TRBJ1-5; 9 bases are a match to TRBD1. V lost 8 bases and J lost 7; bases outside the gene matches: 12. Germline V CDR1 and CDR2: MNHEY, SVGAGI. CDR3 length: 15 amino acids. The CDR3 region is CASQPLTGGSQPQHF. The CDR3 DNA is TGTGCCAGCCAGCCACTAACAGGGGGCAGCCAGCCCCAGCATTTT.

Only one count was recorded for this clone. The genes are TRBV4-2 and TRBJ2-1; 8 nucleotides match TRBD1. V dropped 8 bases and J dropped 8; count of bases not matched to a gene: 5. Germline V gene sequence: CDR1 LGHNA, CDR2 YNFKEQ. This CDR3 is 12 amino acids long. In DNA, the CDR3 is TGTGCCAGCGCGGACAGGGTCCATGAGCAGTTCTTC. As protein: CASADRVHEQFF.

This chain uses TRBV7-6 with TRBJ1-1, with D possibly matching TRBD1 (5 bases). V lost 7 bases, J lost 0 bases, and 15 bases lay in between. This CDR3 has 15 residues. Germline V gene data show CDR1 as SGHVS and CDR2 as FNYEAQ. The CDR3 nucleotides are TGTGCCAGCACCCCAGGGAGGGCCATGAACACTGAAGCTTTCTTT. It encodes CASTPGRAMNTEAFF.

As DNA, the CDR3 is TGTGCCAGCAGTTTCGCACAGGGAAGCTACGAGCAGTACTTC. Translation gives CASSFAQGSYEQYF. V and J are TRBV28 and TRBJ2-7; a possible D gene is TRBD1 (6 bases). V dropped 3 bases and J dropped 3 bases, with 12 bases sitting between them. CDR3 length equals 14 residues. CDR1 and CDR2 (germline): MDHEN, SYDVKM. Combining the CDR3 with reference TRBV28 and TRBJ2-7 gives the whole variable domain DVKVTQSSRYLVKRTGEKVFLECVQDMDHENMFWYRQDPGLGLRLIYFSYDVKMKEKGDIPEGYSVSREKKERFSLILESASTNQTSMYLCASSFAQGSYEQYFGPGTRLTVT.

The chain links TRBV29-1 to TRBJ1-1, with D possibly TRBD1 on 5 matching bases. CDR3 length: 15 amino acids. Germline CDR1 SQVTM, CDR2 ANQGSEA. The ends were cut back, 6 bases at V and 4 bases at J, with 21 bases in the middle. DNA for the CDR3: TGCAGCGTAGCAATATTGGGGACTGCCGGCACTGAAGCTTTCTTT. This sequence encodes CSVAILGTAGTEAFF.

This chain uses TRBV6-5 with TRBJ1-3; TRBD1 might be the D (5 bases). The CDR3 consists of 13 residues. Trimming stripped 6 bases from V and 0 bases from J, with 6 bases between. Germline CDR1 and CDR2: MNHEY and SVGAGI. The CDR3 spells CASSDSSGNTIYF. The CDR3, as DNA: TGTGCCAGCAGCGACAGCTCTGGAAACACCATATATTTT.

This clone appeared once. In DNA, the CDR3 is TGTGCCACCAGCAGAGATCGGGACAGCCATAATGAAAAACTGTTTTTT. This gives the protein CATSRDRDSHNEKLFF. J is TRBJ1-4 and V is TRBV15; 7 bases line up with TRBD1. The CDR3 is made up of 16 amino acids. Germline V CDR1 and CDR2: LNHNV, YYDKDF (reference sequence). V shed 0 bases, J shed 4 bases, and the junction held 5 bases outside the gene matches.

This clone showed up just once. This chain connects TRBV19 to TRBJ2-3; D not resolved. The CDR3 is 13 amino acids. V was trimmed by 5 bases and J by 2 bases, leaving 8 bases between them. Germline V CDR1 and CDR2: LNHDA, SQIVND (reference sequence). The chain's CDR3 is CASSVGHTDTQYF. CDR3 bases: TGTGCCAGTAGTGTAGGGCACACAGATACGCAGTATTTT. The variable domain in full, completed from reference TRBV19 and TRBJ2-3, reads DGGITQSPKYLFRKEGQNVTLSCEQNLNHDAMYWYRQDPGQGLRLIYYSQIVNDFQKGDIAEGYSVSREKKESFPLTVTSAQKNPTAFYLCASSVGHTDTQYFGPGTRLTVL.

The rearrangement uses TRBV29-1 and TRBJ2-7, with TRBD1 as a possible D gene (5 bases). Per the germline V gene, CDR1 is SQVTM and CDR2 is ANQGSEA. The germline V and J ends were trimmed by 6 bases and 2 bases, with 17 bases remaining between them. The CDR3 has 14 amino acids. The CDR3 coding sequence is TGCAGCGTCGAGACAGTAGAAGTCGCCTACGAGCAGTACTTC. Its protein is CSVETVEVAYEQYF.

V is TRBV10-1 and J is TRBJ1-2; no clear D gene. The CDR3 contains 15 residues. CDR1 WNHNN and CDR2 SYGVQD come from the germline V gene (reference sequence). The V end lost 0 bases, the J end lost 4 bases, and 12 bases lay between the germline ends. CDR3 sequence: CASSESILGVYGYTF. The CDR3 DNA reads TGCGCCAGCAGTGAGTCGATACTGGGCGTCTATGGCTACACCTTC.

The V call is TRBV18, the J call TRBJ2-7; 7 positions match TRBD1. Germline CDR1 KGHSH, CDR2 LQKENI. V shed 0 bases and J 11 bases; nucleotides not matched to a gene: 7. The CDR3 contains 13 residues. Written as DNA, the CDR3 is TGTGCCAGCTCACCACCCCGACAGGGTGGGGAGTACTTC. Translated: CASSPPRQGGEYF.

The rearrangement links TRBV13 to TRBJ1-2; 7 bases match TRBD1. Looked up from germline, CDR1 is PRHDT and CDR2 is FYEKMQ (reference sequence). The CDR3 length is 16 residues. Trimming cost V 1 base and J 8 bases; bases outside gene matches: 13. Here the CDR3 reads CASSLAGQATQGGYTF. CDR3 DNA sequence: TGTGCCAGCAGCTTAGCCGGACAGGCCACACAGGGGGGCTACACCTTC.

V is TRBV12-1 and J is TRBJ2-5; no DNA check was done on the table's D call, TRBD2. TRBV12-1 is shown as a pseudogene. The CDR3 runs to 18 residues. As DNA, the CDR3 is TGTGCCAGCAGCTTCCCCAGCACCGGAGATCAGATTCAAGAGACCCAGTACTTC. Residues: CASSFPSTGDQIQETQYF.

A single count supports this clone. J is TRBJ2-5 and V is TRBV7-6, with D possibly TRBD2 on 5 matching bases. The V end lost 0 bases, the J end lost 2 bases, and 7 bases lay between the germline ends. The CDR3 totals 14 residues. Germline lookup yields CDR1 SGHVS and CDR2 FNYEAQ. The CDR3 region is CASSLAGDQETQYF. In nucleotides, the CDR3 is TGTGCCAGCAGCTTAGCCGGGGATCAAGAGACCCAGTACTTC.

The V and J genes are TRBV10-3 and TRBJ2-2; TRBD2 is a possible D gene (6 bases). The length of the CDR3 is 12 residues. The ends were cut back, 4 bases at V and 6 bases at J, with 6 bases in the middle. The germline V gene has CDR1 ENHRY and CDR2 SYGVKD. The CDR3 spells CAISAGAGELFF. DNA for the CDR3: TGTGCCATCAGTGCGGGGGCCGGGGAGCTGTTTTTT.

The chain joins TRBV29-1 to TRBJ2-2; D is perhaps TRBD1 (6 bases). The CDR3 has 14 residues. Per the germline V gene, CDR1 is SQVTM and CDR2 is ANQGSEA. V lost 3 bases to trimming and J lost 4 bases, with 12 bases between them. In nucleotides, the CDR3 is TGCAGCGTTGACAGGGGCTCGGGCACCGGGGAGCTGTTTTTT. Translated: CSVDRGSGTGELFF.